This TCR beta chain is from a study of cytomegalovirus exposure and HLA in healthy donors. CDR3 size: 14 residues. J was trimmed by 2 bases and V by 4 bases; bases with no gene match: 4. The germline V gene has CDR1 SGHTA and CDR2 FQGNSA. In the PCR, 60 Vbeta and 13 Jbeta primers were used. Method: immunoSEQ multiplex PCR; TCRdb's copy keeps in-frame clones and lacks some. The table lists some 150,000 clones, roughly 87% of them singletons. Sample: PBMCs. The TCR comes from a man aged 30-40 years in good health and CMV-seropositive. This sequence joins TRBV7-2 and TRBJ1-1, with TRBD1 matching over 7 bases. The CDR3 DNA sequence: TGTGCCAGCAGCTACCGGGACAGAAACACTGAAGCTTTCTTT. Translation gives CASSYRDRNTEAFF.